A selection of T cell receptor beta chains follows, all from one sample in a study of CD8 T cells in ankylosing spondylitis. TCRdb ran MiXCR on the 5' RACE reads and lists one entry per CDR3 protein. The table shows 450,000 to 550,000 distinct CDR3 sequences, with 5.3% occurring only once. The sequenced sample was blood, either unsorted or a sorted T cell fraction (not recorded which). The source of these receptors is a male donor with ankylosing spondylitis. CDR3s include the opening cysteine and the closing phenylalanine or tryptophan. A D gene is named only where the DNA matches it firmly. Size is stated for part of the rows, as once, few or many counts, or as a class when the clone is expanded.

V gene,D gene,clone size,J gene,CDR3 protein,CDR3 DNA
TRBV5-1,-,few,TRBJ2-6,CASSLEPTGPSGANVLTF,TGCGCCAGCAGCTTGGAACCAACAGGACCCTCTGGGGCCAACGTCCTGACTTTC
TRBV6-1,-,few,TRBJ2-1,CASREWGGQFF,TGTGCCAGCAGAGAATGGGGTGGGCAGTTCTTC
TRBV7-6,TRBD1,-,TRBJ2-5,CASSYLGQMGRGTQYF,TGTGCCAGCAGCTATCTGGGACAGATGGGGAGAGGAACCCAGTACTTC
TRBV18,TRBD1,-,TRBJ2-7,CASSRTGQVTTEQYF,TGTGCCAGCTCACGCACGGGACAGGTGACTACAGAGCAGTACTTC
TRBV12-3/TRBV12-4,TRBD1,many,TRBJ1-1,CASSPRDSGPAFF,TGTGCCAGCAGTCCCCGGGACAGTGGACCGGCTTTCTTT
TRBV10-3,TRBD1,many,TRBJ1-1,CAISPRDRGNSEAFF,TGTGCCATCAGCCCCCGGGACAGGGGCAATAGTGAAGCTTTCTTT
TRBV11-2,-,many,TRBJ1-1,CASSAPAGRAFF,TGTGCCAGCAGCGCCCCCGCAGGGCGAGCTTTCTTT
TRBV5-1,TRBD1,many,TRBJ2-3,CASSYLDRGTDTQYF,TGCGCCAGCAGCTACTTGGACAGGGGCACAGATACGCAGTATTTT
TRBV6-1,-,many,TRBJ1-3,CASSQAAVSGNTIYF,TGTGCCAGCAGCCAAGCGGCGGTCTCTGGAAACACCATATATTTT
TRBV7-8,-,-,TRBJ2-5,CASSSSVGTLATQYF,TGTGCCAGCAGCTCGTCGGTGGGGACATTGGCGACCCAGTACTTC
TRBV5-1,-,many,TRBJ1-2,CASSWGTQSYGYTF,TGCGCCAGCAGCTGGGGGACCCAGAGTTATGGCTACACCTTC
TRBV29-1,-,-,TRBJ1-4,CSVVRQGSEKLFF,TGCAGCGTGGTACGGCAGGGAAGTGAAAAACTGTTTTTT
TRBV6-1,TRBD1,many,TRBJ2-4,CASRSRGPTQNIQYF,TGTGCCAGCAGGTCCAGGGGGCCCACGCAAAACATTCAGTACTTC
TRBV5-6,-,many,TRBJ2-1,CASSLTSGLRYNEQFF,TGTGCCAGCAGCTTGACGTCCGGACTCCGCTACAATGAGCAGTTCTTC
TRBV25-1,TRBD1,-,TRBJ2-7,CASTGQGIDEQYF,TGTGCCAGCACGGGACAGGGAATCGACGAGCAGTACTTC
TRBV5-6,-,many,TRBJ1-1,CASSLTRLNTEAFF,TGTGCCAGCAGCTTAACCCGCTTGAACACTGAAGCTTTCTTT
TRBV6-5,TRBD1,few,TRBJ1-2,CASSYRRDRGLSNYGYTF,TGTGCCAGCAGTTACCGCCGGGACAGGGGGCTCTCTAACTATGGCTACACCTTC
TRBV28,-,many,TRBJ2-3,CASPPGVIGNTDTQYF,TGTGCCAGCCCCCCGGGCGTAATCGGGAATACAGATACGCAGTATTTT
TRBV5-1,TRBD2,-,TRBJ2-5,CASSIASGGHQETQYF,TGCGCCAGCAGCATAGCTAGCGGGGGACACCAAGAGACCCAGTACTTC
TRBV2,-,many,TRBJ1-2,CASRVALGANYGYTF,TGTGCCAGCAGGGTTGCCCTCGGGGCAAACTATGGCTACACCTTC
TRBV5-1,-,many,TRBJ2-3,CASSLGPREDTQYF,TGCGCCAGCAGCTTGGGCCCTCGAGAAGATACGCAGTATTTT
TRBV6-4,-,many,TRBJ1-1,CASSASTNTEAFF,TGTGCCAGCAGTGCCTCAACGAACACTGAAGCTTTCTTT
TRBV4-2,TRBD2,many,TRBJ2-5,CASRLTSGSKKETQYF,TGTGCCAGCAGGCTTACTAGCGGGAGCAAAAAAGAGACCCAGTACTTC
TRBV20-1,-,many,TRBJ2-3,CSAPGGTTDTQYF,TGCAGTGCCCCCGGAGGGACCACAGATACGCAGTATTTT
TRBV20-1,-,many,TRBJ1-1,CSATAADGGSEAFF,TGCAGTGCTACAGCGGCGGATGGGGGATCTGAAGCTTTCTTT
TRBV2,TRBD1,many,TRBJ2-1,CASSGQGISNEQFF,TGTGCCAGCAGCGGACAGGGAATTTCAAATGAGCAGTTCTTC
TRBV27,-,many,TRBJ2-2,CASSFAETGELFF,TGTGCCAGCAGTTTTGCGGAAACTGGGGAGCTGTTTTTT
TRBV6-5,-,many,TRBJ1-4,CASSYSGVRTNEKLFF,TGTGCCAGCAGTTACTCGGGTGTAAGGACTAATGAAAAACTGTTTTTT
TRBV20-1,TRBD1,many,TRBJ2-4,CSADRDLAKNIQYF,TGCAGTGCAGACAGGGATCTAGCCAAAAACATTCAGTACTTC
TRBV5-1,-,many,TRBJ1-2,CASSLESTGSGYTF,TGCGCCAGCAGCTTGGAATCTACTGGTAGTGGCTACACCTTC
TRBV30,-,few,TRBJ1-4,CAWSEIHRATNEKLFF,TGTGCCTGGAGTGAAATTCACAGAGCAACTAATGAAAAACTGTTTTTT
TRBV4-3,-,many,TRBJ1-1,CASSQDLFWSAPEAFF,TGCGCCAGCAGCCAAGATTTATTTTGGTCCGCCCCTGAAGCTTTCTTT
TRBV5-1,-,many,TRBJ2-1,CASSFFGAINEQFF,TGCGCCAGCAGCTTCTTCGGCGCGATCAATGAGCAGTTCTTC
TRBV5-1,-,many,TRBJ1-2,CASSLARGSLNYGYTF,TGCGCCAGCAGCTTGGCTCGGGGCTCCCTCAACTATGGCTACACCTTC
TRBV28,-,many,TRBJ1-4,CASVQAGASEKLFF,TGTGCCAGCGTACAGGCGGGGGCAAGTGAAAAACTGTTTTTT
TRBV6-5,-,many,TRBJ2-5,CASSYSAVEETQYF,TGTGCCAGCAGTTACTCGGCAGTTGAAGAGACCCAGTACTTC
TRBV12-3/TRBV12-4,TRBD2,few,TRBJ2-7,CASSRASGRILYEQYF,TGTGCCAGCAGTAGAGCTAGCGGGAGAATTTTGTACGAGCAGTACTTC
TRBV20-1,TRBD2,many,TRBJ2-1,CSAGRGRYNEQFF,TGCAGTGCCGGGCGGGGGAGGTACAATGAGCAGTTCTTC
TRBV20-1,-,many,TRBJ2-2,CSASSSGETGELFF,TGCAGTGCTAGTTCCAGCGGCGAGACCGGGGAGCTGTTTTTT
TRBV5-6,-,many,TRBJ2-2,CASSLGLPYIGELFF,TGTGCCAGCAGCTTGGGACTCCCGTATATCGGGGAGCTGTTTTTT
TRBV7-9,-,many,TRBJ2-5,CASSLGVLETQYF,TGTGCCAGCAGCTTAGGGGTTTTGGAGACCCAGTACTTC
TRBV7-2,-,-,TRBJ2-3,CASSIDRTDTQYF,TGTGCCAGCAGCATTGACCGCACAGATACGCAGTATTTT
TRBV20-1,-,many,TRBJ1-5,CSAATGNSNQPQHF,TGCAGTGCAGCTACGGGAAATAGCAATCAGCCCCAGCATTTT
TRBV29-1,-,many,TRBJ2-3,CSVDGGSGNTDTQYF,TGCAGCGTTGATGGGGGCTCTGGCAACACAGATACGCAGTATTTT
TRBV9,-,many,TRBJ2-1,CASSVQYNEQFF,TGTGCCAGCAGCGTGCAGTACAATGAGCAGTTCTTC
TRBV2,-,few,TRBJ1-6,CASTDGSGASPLHF,TGTGCCAGCACCGACGGGTCGGGCGCGTCACCCCTCCACTTT
TRBV12-3/TRBV12-4,TRBD1,many,TRBJ1-6,CASSKQGGHSPLHF,TGTGCCAGCAGCAAACAGGGGGGTCATTCACCCCTCCACTTT